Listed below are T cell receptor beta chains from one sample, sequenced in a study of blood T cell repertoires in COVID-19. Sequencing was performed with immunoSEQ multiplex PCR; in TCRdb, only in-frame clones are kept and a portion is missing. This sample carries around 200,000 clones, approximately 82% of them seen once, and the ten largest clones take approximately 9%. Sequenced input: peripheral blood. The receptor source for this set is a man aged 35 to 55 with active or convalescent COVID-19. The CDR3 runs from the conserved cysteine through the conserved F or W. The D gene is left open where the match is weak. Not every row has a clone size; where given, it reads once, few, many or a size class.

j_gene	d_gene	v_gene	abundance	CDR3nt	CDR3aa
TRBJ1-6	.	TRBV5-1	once	TGCGCCAGCAGCTTGGGGTCGGGGAACTCCTATAATTCACCCCTCCACTTT	CASSLGSGNSYNSPLHF
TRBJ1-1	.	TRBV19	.	TGTGCCAGTAGTATGGGGGGGGGCAAAACGACGCGCACTGAAGCTTTCTTT	CASSMGGGKTTRTEAFF
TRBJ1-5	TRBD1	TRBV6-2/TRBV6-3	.	TGTGCCAGCAGTAGGGACAGCCTTAGCAATCAGCCCCAGCATTTT	CASSRDSLSNQPQHF
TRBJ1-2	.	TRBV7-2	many	TGTGCCAGCAGCTACGTACAGGGAGTGAGCTACACCTTC	CASSYVQGVSYTF
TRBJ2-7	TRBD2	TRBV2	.	TGTGCCAGCAGACCGGGTGCGGGAGGGGAGTTTCGATACGAGCAGTACTTC	CASRPGAGGEFRYEQYF
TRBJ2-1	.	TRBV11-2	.	TGTGCCAGCAGCCGAGTCGTCCCTTTCCGGGTCACCCTAAATGAGCAGTTCTTC	CASSRVVPFRVTLNEQFF
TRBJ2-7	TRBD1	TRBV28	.	TGTGCCAGCAGTAAACGGGACAGACCTACCTACGAGCAGTACTTC	CASSKRDRPTYEQYF
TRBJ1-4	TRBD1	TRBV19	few	TGTGCCAGTAGTGCGCAGGGGGCTTATAATGAAAAACTGTTTTTT	CASSAQGAYNEKLFF
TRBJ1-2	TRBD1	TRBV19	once	TGTGCCAGTAGGACGACAGGGGTAAACTATGGCTACACCTTC	CASRTTGVNYGYTF
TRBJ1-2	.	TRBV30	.	TGTGCCTGGGCAGTGGGCACTGGCTACACCTTC	CAWAVGTGYTF
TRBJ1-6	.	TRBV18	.	TGTGCCAGCTCACCACCCGCTGGACAGCTAAATTCACCCCTCCACTTT	CASSPPAGQLNSPLHF
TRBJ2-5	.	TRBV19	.	TGTGCCAGTAGTACGGGTCAGGGCCAACGGGAGACCCAGTACTTC	CASSTGQGQRETQYF
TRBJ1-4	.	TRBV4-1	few	TGCGCCAGCAGCCAAGATGTCGACAGTCGGAATGAAAAACTGTTTTTT	CASSQDVDSRNEKLFF
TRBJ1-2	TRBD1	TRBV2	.	TGTGCCAGCAGCCGACAGGGTGGATCGAACTATGGCTACACCTTC	CASSRQGGSNYGYTF
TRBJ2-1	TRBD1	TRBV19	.	TGTGCCAGTAGTATTCTATTTGGACAGGGGGTCCACAATGAGCAGTTCTTC	CASSILFGQGVHNEQFF
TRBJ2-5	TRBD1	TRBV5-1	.	TGCGCCAGCAGCCCAGGACAGGGCCAAGAGACCCAGTACTTC	CASSPGQGQETQYF
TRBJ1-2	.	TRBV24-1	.	TGTGCCACCGGGGGCAGCCTTGGCTACACCTTC	CATGGSLGYTF
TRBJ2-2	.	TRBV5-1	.	TGCGCCAGCAGCAGCGGAGGAGGGCCCGGGGAGCTGTTTTTT	CASSSGGGPGELFF
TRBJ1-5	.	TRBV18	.	TGTGCCAGCTCATCCACAGGGTTCGATCAGCCCCAGCATTTT	CASSSTGFDQPQHF
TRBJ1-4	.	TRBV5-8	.	TGTGCCAGCAGCTTGTACAGGGCTAATGAAAAACTGTTTTTT	CASSLYRANEKLFF
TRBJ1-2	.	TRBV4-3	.	TGCGCCAGCAGCCAAGAGCATGCAGGGTGGGCCTATGGCTACACCTTC	CASSQEHAGWAYGYTF
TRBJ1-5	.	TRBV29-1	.	TGCAGCGTTGGCCAGGACAATCAGCCCCAGCATTTT	CSVGQDNQPQHF
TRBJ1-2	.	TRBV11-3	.	TGTGCCAGCACCGAGGCCCATTTACAGGAACCTGGCTACACCTTC	CASTEAHLQEPGYTF
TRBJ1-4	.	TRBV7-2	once	TGTGCCAGCAGCTTAGACAGGGTCCGAGGCGAAAAACTGTTTTTT	CASSLDRVRGEKLFF
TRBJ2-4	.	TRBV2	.	TGTGCCAGCAGTGATGTGGAGGGGGCTTCGAAAAACATTCAGTACTTC	CASSDVEGASKNIQYF
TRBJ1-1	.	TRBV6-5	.	TGTGCCAGCAGTTCAGACAGAAACACTGAAGCTTTCTTT	CASSSDRNTEAFF
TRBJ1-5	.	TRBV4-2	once	TGTGCCAGCAGCCAAGATTGGTCGGAGCCCCAGCATTTT	CASSQDWSEPQHF
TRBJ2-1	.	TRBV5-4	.	TGTGCCAGCAGCTTGGGACGGGGAAAAGAGCAGTTCTTC	CASSLGRGKEQFF
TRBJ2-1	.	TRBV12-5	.	TGTGCTAGTGGTCCCGCCGGGACTCGGACCTACAATGAGCAGTTCTTC	CASGPAGTRTYNEQFF
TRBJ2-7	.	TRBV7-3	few	TGTGCCAGGCACAGGTTAAGCCCCTACGAGCAGTACTTC	CARHRLSPYEQYF
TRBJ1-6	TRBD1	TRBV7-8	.	TGTGCCAGCAGCCACGGACAGGGAGGTTCACCCCTCCACTTT	CASSHGQGGSPLHF
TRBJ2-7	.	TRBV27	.	TGTGCCAGCAGGCTAGCTACTGGCTCCTACGAGCAGTACTTC	CASRLATGSYEQYF
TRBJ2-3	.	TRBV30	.	TGTGCCGGGACGGGAAGACTCAGAGATACGCAGTATTTT	CAGTGRLRDTQYF
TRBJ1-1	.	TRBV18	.	TGTGCCAGCTCAGAGGGAGCAACGAACACTGAAGCTTTCTTT	CASSEGATNTEAFF
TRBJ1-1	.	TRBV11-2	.	TGTGCCAGCAGCTTAGTGAAGGGGCCGGGCACTGAAGCTTTCTTT	CASSLVKGPGTEAFF
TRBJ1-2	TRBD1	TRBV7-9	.	TGTGCCAGCAGCTTAGGGTGGACAGGGTACGGCTACACCTTC	CASSLGWTGYGYTF
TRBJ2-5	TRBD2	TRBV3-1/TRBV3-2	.	TGTGCCAGCACCTGGACTAGCGGGGGTTCCCAAGAGACCCAGTACTTC	CASTWTSGGSQETQYF
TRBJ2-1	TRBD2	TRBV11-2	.	TGTGCCAGCAGGTTAGCGGGGAACTCCTACAATGAGCAGTTCTTC	CASRLAGNSYNEQFF
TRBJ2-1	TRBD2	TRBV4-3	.	TGCGCCAGCAGCCAAGAATCTCCCAGCGGGGGGGCCCATGAGCAGTTCTTC	CASSQESPSGGAHEQFF
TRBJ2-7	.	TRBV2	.	TGTGCCAGCAGTGAGAGAGGGCTTTTCTACGAGCAGTACTTC	CASSERGLFYEQYF
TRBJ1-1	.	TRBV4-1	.	TGCGCCAGCAGCCAAGTTGCGGGTCGGAACACTGAAGCTTTCTTT	CASSQVAGRNTEAFF
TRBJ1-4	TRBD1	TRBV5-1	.	TGCGCCAGCAGCTTGGAGGGTAGACAGGGGCCAACTAATGAAAAACTGTTTTTT	CASSLEGRQGPTNEKLFF
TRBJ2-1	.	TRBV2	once	TGTGCCAGCAGGATGGCGGCACCCGAGAATGAGCAGTTCTTC	CASRMAAPENEQFF
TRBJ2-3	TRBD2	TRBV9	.	TGTGCCAGCAGCGTAGAAGCCGGGGGGGCCCCAGATACGCAGTATTTT	CASSVEAGGAPDTQYF
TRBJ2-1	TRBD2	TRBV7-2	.	TGTGCCAGCAGCTTAGGACTAGCGGGGGGTGAGCAGTTCTTC	CASSLGLAGGEQFF
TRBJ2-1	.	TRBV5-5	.	TGTGCCAGCAGCCGCCGGGACACGCAATACAATGAGCAGTTCTTC	CASSRRDTQYNEQFF
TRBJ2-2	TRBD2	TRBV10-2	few	TGCGCCAGCAGCGGGACTAGCGCTACGAACACCGGGGAGCTGTTTTTT	CASSGTSATNTGELFF
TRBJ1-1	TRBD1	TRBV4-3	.	TGCGCCAGCAGCCAGGGGACAGGGGGGTCTGAAGCTTTCTTT	CASSQGTGGSEAFF